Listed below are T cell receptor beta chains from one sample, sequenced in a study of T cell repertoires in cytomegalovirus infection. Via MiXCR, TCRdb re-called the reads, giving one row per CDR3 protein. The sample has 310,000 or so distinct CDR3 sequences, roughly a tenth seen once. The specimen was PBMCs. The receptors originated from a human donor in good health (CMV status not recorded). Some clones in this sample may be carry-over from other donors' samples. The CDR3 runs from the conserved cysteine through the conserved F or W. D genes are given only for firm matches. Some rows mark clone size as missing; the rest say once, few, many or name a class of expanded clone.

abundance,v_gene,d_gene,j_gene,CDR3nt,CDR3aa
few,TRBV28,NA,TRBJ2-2,TGTGCCAGCATATACAGGCCGAACACCGGGGAGCTGTTTTTT,CASIYRPNTGELFF
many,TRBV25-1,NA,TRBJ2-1,TGTGCCAGCAGTGAATTAGGCCTCCCGGCTGACGCCAGCTACAATGAGCAGTTCTTC,CASSELGLPADASYNEQFF
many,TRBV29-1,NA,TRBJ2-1,TGCAGCGTTGAAGAACCGCTCGGGAATGAGCAGTTCTTC,CSVEEPLGNEQFF
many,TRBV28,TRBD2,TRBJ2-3,TGTGCCAGCAAAGGCGGGGGGGCCGCCGATACGCAGTATTTT,CASKGGGAADTQYF
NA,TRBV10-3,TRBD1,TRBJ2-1,TGTGCCATCAGTGAGTCCGGGACAGGGTCCTACAATGAGCAGTTCTTC,CAISESGTGSYNEQFF
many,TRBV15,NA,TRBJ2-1,TGTGCCACCAGCAGAGATGGGGGCACATGGTTATACAATGAGCAGTTCTTC,CATSRDGGTWLYNEQFF
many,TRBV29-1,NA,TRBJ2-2,TGCAGCGTTGAAGGACGGAACACCGGGGAGCTGTTTTTT,CSVEGRNTGELFF
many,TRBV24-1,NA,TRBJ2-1,TGTGCCACCAGTGATTTCGGGAACAATGAGCAGTTCTTC,CATSDFGNNEQFF
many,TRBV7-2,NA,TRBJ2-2,TGTGCCAGCAGCTTAGAAACTGGGGAGCTGTTTTTT,CASSLETGELFF
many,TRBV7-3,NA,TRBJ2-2,TGTGCCAGCAGCTTAAACCTGATAGACGGGGAGCTGTTTTTT,CASSLNLIDGELFF
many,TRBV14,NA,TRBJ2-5,TGTGCCAGCAGCCAAGAAGATCGACGGGGGATCATCCAAGAGACCCAGTACTTC,CASSQEDRRGIIQETQYF
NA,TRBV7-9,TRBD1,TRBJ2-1,TGTGCCAGCAGCTTTTGGACAGGGGGCGCACTCAATGAGCAGTTCTTC,CASSFWTGGALNEQFF
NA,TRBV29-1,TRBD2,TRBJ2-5,TGCAGCGTGGGGACTAGCGGGGGGGCTGGCCAAGAGACCCAGTACTTC,CSVGTSGGAGQETQYF
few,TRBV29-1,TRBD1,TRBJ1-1,TGCAGCGTTCAGGAGGGGGCGAGGACTGAAGCTTTCTTT,CSVQEGARTEAFF
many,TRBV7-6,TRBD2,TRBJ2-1,TGTGCCAGCAGCTTAGGCGGTCCGTTGGGGGGGGAGCAGTTCTTC,CASSLGGPLGGEQFF
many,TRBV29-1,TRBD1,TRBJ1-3,TGCAGCGTTGATCAGGCGGGACAGGGAAACACCATATATTTT,CSVDQAGQGNTIYF
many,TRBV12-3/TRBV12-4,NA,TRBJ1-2,TGTGCCAGCAGTCACCAAACTGAATTCCAGAACTATGGCTACACCTTC,CASSHQTEFQNYGYTF
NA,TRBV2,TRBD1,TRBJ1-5,TGTGCCAGTACACAGGGGTGGAATAGCAATCAGCCCCAGCATTTT,CASTQGWNSNQPQHF
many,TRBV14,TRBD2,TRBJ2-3,TGTGCCAGCAGCAGCAAGCAGGGACTAGCGACAGATACGCAGTATTTT,CASSSKQGLATDTQYF
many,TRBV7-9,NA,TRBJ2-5,TGTGCCAGCAGCTTAGTTTGGGAGACCCAGTACTTC,CASSLVWETQYF
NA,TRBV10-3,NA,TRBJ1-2,TGTGCCATCAGCAAGAATGAGATTGATGGCTACACCTTC,CAISKNEIDGYTF
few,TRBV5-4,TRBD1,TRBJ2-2,TGTGCCAGCAGCTTGGATCCGGGACAGCGTGGATCCGGGGAGCTGTTTTTT,CASSLDPGQRGSGELFF
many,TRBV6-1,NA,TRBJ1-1,TGTGCCAGCAATTATGGAGGGAGCCCGACGGACACTGAAGCTTTCTTT,CASNYGGSPTDTEAFF
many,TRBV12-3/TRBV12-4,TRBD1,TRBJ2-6,TGTGCCAGCAGCCGGGACAGGGTGTCTGGGGCCAACGTCCTGACTTTC,CASSRDRVSGANVLTF